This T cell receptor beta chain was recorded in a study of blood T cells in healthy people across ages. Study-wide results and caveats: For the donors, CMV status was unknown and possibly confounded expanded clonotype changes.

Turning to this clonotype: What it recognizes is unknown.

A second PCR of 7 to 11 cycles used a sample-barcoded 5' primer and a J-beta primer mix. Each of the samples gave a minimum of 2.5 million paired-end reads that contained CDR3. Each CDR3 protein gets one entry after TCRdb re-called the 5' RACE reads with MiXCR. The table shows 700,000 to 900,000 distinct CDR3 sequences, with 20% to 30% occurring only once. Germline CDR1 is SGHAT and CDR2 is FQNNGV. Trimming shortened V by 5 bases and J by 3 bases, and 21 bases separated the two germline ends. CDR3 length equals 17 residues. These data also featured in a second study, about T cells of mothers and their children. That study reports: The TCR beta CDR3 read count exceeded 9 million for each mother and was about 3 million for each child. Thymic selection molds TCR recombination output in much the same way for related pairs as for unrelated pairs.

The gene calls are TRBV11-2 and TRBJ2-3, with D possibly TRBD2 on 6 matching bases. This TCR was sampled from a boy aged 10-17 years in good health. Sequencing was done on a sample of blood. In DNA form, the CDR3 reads TGTGCCAGCAGCCACCCGGGGGATCAGGCAGGGACAGATACGCAGTATTTT. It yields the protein CASSHPGDQAGTDTQYF.